A single sample gave rise to the 30 T cell receptor beta chains below, sequenced in a study of vaccination and CD4 T cells after COVID-19. Noted treatment: roughly nine-day PBMC culture with coronavirus spike peptide pools or control peptides (ViraFEST assay). For these TCRs, the target antigens are not known. Cultured CD4+ T cells had their DNA profiled by the Oncomine TCR Beta short-read assay. TCRdb passed the PCR reads through MiXCR, listing each CDR3 protein once. The sample yields 4,000 to 4,500 distinct CDR3 sequences, around two fifths seen once. The specimen sequenced was CD4+ T cells from blood, cultured in vitro. The receptors derive from a human donor who had recovered from COVID-19.

The J gene is TRBJ1-2, the V gene TRBV5-6, with D unresolved. CDR1 and CDR2 (germline): SGHDT, YYEEEE. The CDR3 loop spans 14 amino acids. The V gene lost 0 bases and the J gene lost 5 bases, with 11 bases spanning the gap. The CDR3 region is CASSLVGQDYGYTF. CDR3 in DNA: TGTGCCAGCAGCTTGGTCGGTCAGGATTATGGCTACACCTTC.

The J gene is TRBJ2-3, the V gene TRBV20-1, with 9 bases lining up with TRBD1. Germline V gives CDR1 DFQATT, CDR2 SNEGSKA (reference sequence). The V segment lost 0 bases and the J segment 1 base; nucleotides outside the gene matches: 5. The CDR3 sequence is 16 residues long. The CDR3 sequence: CSARDRTGAGTDTQYF. For the CDR3, the DNA is TGCAGTGCTAGAGATCGGACAGGGGCAGGCACAGATACGCAGTATTTT.

This chain uses TRBV7-6 with TRBJ2-5, with D maybe TRBD2 (6 bases). The germline CDR1 and CDR2 sequences are SGHVS and FNYEAQ. V was cut by 5 bases and J by 8 bases, with 18 bases left in between. CDR3 length: 14 residues. CDR3 protein: CASSPSTSFRTQYF. The CDR3 DNA is TGTGCCAGCAGCCCGTCGACTAGTTTCCGAACCCAGTACTTC.

The gene calls are TRBV27 and TRBJ2-3, with D possibly called TRBD1 or TRBD2 (5 bases each). The CDR3 extends over 15 amino acids. CDR1 and CDR2 from the germline V gene are MNHEY and SMNVEV (reference sequence). V was trimmed by 8 bases and J by 4 bases, leaving 19 bases between them. The CDR3 nucleotides read TGTGCCAGCCGGGGACCCGGAGAGATCTCAGATACGCAGTATTTT. Amino acids: CASRGPGEISDTQYF.

By share, this clonotype ranks as medium-sized. The chain has TRBV7-6 and TRBJ1-5; no definite D call. V lost 5 bases and J lost 8, with 13 bases in between. Germline values: CDR1 SGHVS, CDR2 FNYEAQ. This CDR3 has 13 residues. The CDR3, as DNA: TGTGCCAGCAGCGCGGACCCGTCGGAGCCCCAGCATTTT. Protein sequence: CASSADPSEPQHF.

This sequence joins TRBV7-3 and TRBJ2-2; D perhaps matches TRBD2 (6 bases). Per germline, CDR1 SGHTA and CDR2 FQGTGA. V was clipped by 5 bases and J by 3 bases, with 22 bases between them. This CDR3 is built from 18 residues. The DNA of the CDR3 is TGTGCCAGCAGCCTCCACACGACCGGGACGGGGGACACCGGGGAGCTGTTTTTT. Amino acids: CASSLHTTGTGDTGELFF.

The chain is built from TRBV4-1 and TRBJ1-6; maybe TRBD1 (6 bases). Trimming left V 0 bases short and J 6 bases short, with 15 bases between. The germline CDR1 and CDR2 sequences are MGHRA and YSYEKL. The CDR3 consists of 17 residues. For the CDR3, the DNA is TGCGCCAGCAGCCAAGATTCGGGGGGCTTAGGTAATTCACCCCTCCACTTT. Translating gives CASSQDSGGLGNSPLHF.

V gene TRBV19 combines with J gene TRBJ2-7; the D is unclear. This CDR3 is built from 11 residues. Germline CDR1 is LNHDA and CDR2 is SQIVND (reference sequence). Trimming shortened V by 10 bases and J by 2 bases, and 9 bases separated the two germline ends. The CDR3 is CATGRPYEQYF. The CDR3 bases are TGTGCCACTGGAAGACCCTACGAGCAGTACTTC.

This chain links TRBV9 with TRBJ1-2; D remains unclear. V was clipped by 0 bases and J by 5 bases, with 14 bases between them. The germline V gene has CDR1 SGDLS and CDR2 YYNGEE. The CDR3 is 15 residues long. CDR3 region: CASSVASHRTYGYTF. Written as DNA, the CDR3 is TGTGCCAGCAGCGTAGCGAGTCACAGAACGTATGGCTACACCTTC.

The CDR3: CASSNAPSGLGSYEQYF. The CDR3, as DNA: TGTGCCAGTTCAAATGCCCCTAGCGGATTAGGCTCCTACGAGCAGTACTTC. The V and J genes are TRBV19 and TRBJ2-7; 7 nucleotides match TRBD2. The junction had 16 bases not matched to a gene; V was cut back by 8 bases and J by 0 bases. Germline lookup yields CDR1 LNHDA and CDR2 SQIVND (reference sequence). The CDR3 covers 17 residues.

V usage is TRBV18 and J usage is TRBJ1-2; 7 bases line up with TRBD1. The CDR3 has 15 amino acids. With 3 bases clipped from V and 0 bases from J, the junction kept 4 bases outside the gene matches. Germline V gives CDR1 KGHSH, CDR2 LQKENI. Here the CDR3 reads CASSPTGQSNYGYTF. The DNA for the CDR3 is TGTGCCAGCTCACCGACGGGACAGTCTAACTATGGCTACACCTTC. The full variable domain, rest sourced from reference TRBV18 and TRBJ1-2, is NAGVMQNPRHLVRRRGQEARLRCSPMKGHSHVYWYRQLPEEGLKFMVYLQKENIIDESGMPKERFSAEFPKEGPSILRIQQVVRGDSAAYFCASSPTGQSNYGYTFGSGTRLTVV.

This clonotype turned up a few times. Here the CDR3 DNA reads TGTGCCAGCAGTGAGGGGAGGAGGTATGGCTACACCTTC. It specifies CASSEGRRYGYTF. The chain is built from TRBV5-4 and TRBJ1-2, with a possible D match to TRBD1 (5 bases). The CDR3 is 13 residues long. CDR1 and CDR2 from the germline V gene are SGHNT and YYREEE (reference sequence). The germline V and J ends were trimmed by 5 bases and 5 bases, with 13 bases remaining between them.

This clonotype has only a few counts. The chain combines TRBV7-2 with TRBJ1-5, with D possibly being TRBD1 (6 bases). From germline, CDR1 is SGHTA and CDR2 FQGNSA. V was cut by 5 bases and J by 4 bases, with 12 bases left in between. CDR3 length: 14 amino acids. The CDR3 here is CASSLTGINQPQHF. The CDR3, as DNA: TGTGCCAGCAGCCTCACAGGGATTAATCAGCCCCAGCATTTT.

The sample holds a few counts of this clonotype. The CDR3 DNA reads TGTGCCAGCAGTCTGATCGTTACAGGGAGCACAGATACGCAGTATTTT. Translating it yields CASSLIVTGSTDTQYF. The chain carries TRBV6-4 and TRBJ2-3; D might be TRBD1 (6 bases). Trimming pared 5 bases from V and 0 bases from J, leaving 15 bases between. Germline loops: CDR1 MRHNA, CDR2 SNTAGT. The CDR3 has 16 amino acids.

The J gene is TRBJ2-1, the V gene TRBV6-1, with 10 bases that match TRBD2. CDR1 is MNHNS and CDR2 is SASEGT in the germline V gene. The CDR3 length is 15 residues. The J segment lost 4 bases and the V segment lost 11 bases, leaving 11 bases of the junction unmatched. CDR3 loop: CAGSLAGKDYNEQFF. The CDR3, as DNA: TGTGCCGGATCACTAGCGGGGAAAGATTACAATGAGCAGTTCTTC.

With respect to this clonotype: One end of the junction fails to match germline, which may point to a read error. The chain uses TRBV7-7 and TRBJ2-5; tentative D call: TRBD2 (5 bases). Germline-derived CDR1 and CDR2 are SSHAT and FNYEAQ (reference sequence). This CDR3 region has 14 residues. This CDR3 reads CASSRLTPGETQYF. CDR3 bases: TGTGCTAGCAGCCGCCTGACCCCGGGGGAGACCCAGTACTTC.

The V call is TRBV5-6, the J call TRBJ1-2; D might be TRBD1 (5 bases). The germline V gene has CDR1 SGHDT and CDR2 YYEEEE. Deletions cut 2 bases from V and 10 bases from J, with 9 bases between. CDR3 length: 11 residues. The CDR3 bases are TGTGCCAGCAGCTTCAGGGAATTCTACACCTTC. Translation gives CASSFREFYTF.

There are a few counts of this clonotype. This chain connects TRBV5-1 to TRBJ2-1, with D unresolved. Germline V gene lookup returns CDR1 SGHRS and CDR2 YFSETQ. Trimming pared 4 bases from V and 9 bases from J, leaving 14 bases between. The CDR3 consists of 13 residues. Written as DNA, the CDR3 is TGCGCCAGCAGCCACGTCCTTAGTAGTGAGCAGTTCTTC. This encodes CASSHVLSSEQFF. The full variable domain, rest sourced from reference TRBV5-1 and TRBJ2-1, is KAGVTQTPRYLIKTRGQQVTLSCSPISGHRSVSWYQQTPGQGLQFLFEYFSETQRNKGNFPGRFSGRQFSNSRSEMNVSTLELGDSALYLCASSHVLSSEQFFGPGTRLTVL.

V is TRBV10-3 and J is TRBJ1-5, with a tentative D call TRBD1 (6 bases). CDR3 size: 14 residues. Germline assignment: CDR1 ENHRY and CDR2 SYGVKD. Trimming removed 4 bases from V and 4 bases from J, with 11 bases in between. The CDR3 reads CAISGGGGNQPQHF. CDR3 nucleotide sequence: TGTGCCATCAGTGGAGGGGGTGGGAATCAGCCCCAGCATTTT.

The V gene is TRBV6-5, the J gene TRBJ2-1; D tentatively fits TRBD1 or TRBD2 (6 bases each). Germline V gene data show CDR1 as MNHEY and CDR2 as SVGAGI. V was pared by 2 bases and J by 6 bases, with 17 bases between. The CDR3 is made up of 16 amino acids. Here the CDR3 DNA reads TGTGCCAGCAGTTACGGTCGGAGGGGGTCCGGCAATGAGCAGTTCTTC. Translated: CASSYGRRGSGNEQFF.

The CDR3 is CASSLVVDTQYF. In DNA, the CDR3 is TGTGCCAGCAGCTTAGTTGTGGATACGCAGTATTTT. V usage is TRBV11-1 and J usage is TRBJ2-3; no clear D gene. Trimming left V 1 base short and J 6 bases short, with 5 bases between. Germline V gene lookup returns CDR1 SGHAT and CDR2 FQDESV (reference sequence). This CDR3 comprises 12 residues.

The chain employs TRBV3-1 and TRBJ1-6; D not resolved. The ends were cut back, 4 bases at V and 9 bases at J, with 10 bases in the middle. Per germline, CDR1 LGHDT and CDR2 YNNKEL (reference sequence). The CDR3 consists of 13 residues. CDR3 loop: CASSPTRVSPLHF. The CDR3, as DNA: TGTGCCAGCAGCCCCACGAGGGTTTCACCCCTCCACTTT.

This clonotype is classed as large. The V and J genes are TRBV2 and TRBJ1-5; the match to TRBD1 covers 8 bases. This CDR3 is 14 amino acids long. Losses at the gene ends were 4 bases for V and 4 bases for J; bases not matched to a gene: 3. The germline V gene encodes CDR1 SNHLY and CDR2 FYNNEI. CDR3 bases: TGTGCCAGCAGTGGACAGGGGTGGAATCAGCCCCAGCATTTT. As protein: CASSGQGWNQPQHF. Full variable domain (outside the CDR3, taken from reference TRBV2 and TRBJ1-5): EPEVTQTPSHQVTQMGQEVILRCVPISNHLYFYWYRQILGQKVEFLVSFYNNEISEKSEIFDDQFSVERPDGSNFTLKIRSTKLEDSAMYFCASSGQGWNQPQHFGDGTRLSIL.

The chain is built from TRBV7-3 and TRBJ2-2, with a tentative D call TRBD2 (5 bases). The CDR3 covers 13 residues. Germline V CDR1 and CDR2: SGHTA, FQGTGA. V gave up 5 bases and J gave up 8 bases, with 12 bases separating them. Here the CDR3 reads CASSTHTGGELFF. The DNA for the CDR3 is TGTGCCAGCAGCACGCATACGGGGGGGGAGCTGTTTTTT.

This chain connects TRBV9 to TRBJ1-1; D gene uncertain. Germline loops: CDR1 SGDLS, CDR2 YYNGEE. V dropped 0 bases and J dropped 3 bases, with 9 bases sitting between them. The CDR3 is 14 residues long. The CDR3 bases are TGTGCCAGCAGCGTAGGACCCGGGTACACTGAAGCTTTCTTT. It translates to CASSVGPGYTEAFF. Variable domain in full (rest from reference TRBV9 and TRBJ1-1): DSGVTQTPKHLITATGQRVTLRCSPRSGDLSVYWYQQSLDQGLQFLIQYYNGEERAKGNILERFSAQQFPDLHSELNLSSLELGDSALYFCASSVGPGYTEAFFGQGTRLTVV.

V usage is TRBV4-1 and J usage is TRBJ1-2, with D unclear. This CDR3 has 16 amino acids. Germline CDR1 MGHRA, CDR2 YSYEKL. Trimming cost V 1 base and J 0 bases, with 12 bases left between them. CDR3 sequence reads: CASSQGFTKTNYGYTF. CDR3 nucleotides: TGCGCCAGCAGCCAAGGATTCACAAAGACTAACTATGGCTACACCTTC.

The J gene is TRBJ1-1, the V gene TRBV30; D might be TRBD1 (6 bases). V lost 4 bases and J lost 0, with 24 bases in between. The CDR3 extends over 18 amino acids. Germline CDR1 GTSNPN, CDR2 SVGIG (reference sequence). The CDR3: CAWTPTRQVGMVNTEAFF. The DNA for the CDR3 is TGTGCCTGGACCCCCACTCGACAGGTTGGGATGGTGAACACTGAAGCTTTCTTT.

This clonotype was detected only a few times. The chain has TRBV7-3 and TRBJ1-2, with 10 bases that match TRBD1. The CDR3 runs to 14 residues. Looked up from germline, CDR1 is SGHTA and CDR2 is FQGTGA. V shed 5 bases and J 8 bases; nucleotides not matched to a gene: 8. CDR3 sequence reads: CASSPSGTGVGYTF. The DNA of the CDR3 is TGTGCCAGCAGCCCATCCGGGACAGGGGTCGGCTACACCTTC.

V usage is TRBV7-2 and J usage is TRBJ2-3; the D gene is possibly TRBD2 (5 bases). The V gene's germline CDR1 is SGHTA and CDR2 FQGNSA. V dropped 5 bases and J dropped 4 bases, with 13 bases sitting between them. This CDR3 has 14 amino acids. CDR3 bases: TGTGCCAGCAGCAGCGCGGGCGCCCCAGATACGCAGTATTTT. Translating it yields CASSSAGAPDTQYF.

V is TRBV20-1 and J is TRBJ1-1, with D maybe TRBD1 (5 bases). V was clipped by 0 bases and J by 3 bases, with 8 bases between them. Per germline, CDR1 DFQATT and CDR2 SNEGSKA (reference sequence). The CDR3 is made up of 13 amino acids. Here the CDR3 reads CSAREGGDTEAFF. CDR3 in DNA: TGCAGTGCTAGAGAGGGAGGGGACACTGAAGCTTTCTTT.